A selection of T cell receptor beta chains follows, all from one sample in a study of blood T cell repertoires in COVID-19. Libraries were prepared by immunoSEQ multiplex PCR; TCRdb keeps only in-frame clonotypes and omits some of them. The sample consists of approximately 330,000 clones, approximately 88% of them appearing once. What was sequenced was peripheral blood. Receptor source: a man aged 30 to 45 with COVID-19, enrolled during active disease. Each CDR3 is given with its conserved first and last residue. D genes are given only for firm matches. Some rows have no size entry. The others give once, few or many, or a class for an expanded clone.

cdr3_length d_call j_call clone_size v_call cdr3_nt cdr3_aa
17 TRBD2 TRBJ2-2 . TRBV19 TGTGCCAGTAGTTGGGGGACCCTGGCGGGAGGCACCGGGGAGCTGTTTTTT CASSWGTLAGGTGELFF
14 TRBD1 TRBJ2-3 . TRBV11-2 TGTGCCAGCAGCTTAGATCAGGGGGCAGATACGCAGTATTTT CASSLDQGADTQYF
14 . TRBJ1-1 . TRBV2 TGTGCCAGCAGTGAACGGAGAGGGGGCACTGAAGCTTTCTTT CASSERRGGTEAFF
13 . TRBJ1-2 . TRBV6-5 TGTGCCAGCGCCATTCCGGGACTCTATGGCTACACCTTC CASAIPGLYGYTF
15 . TRBJ2-2 . TRBV2 TGTGCCAGCAGTGAAGTCGGGATGGTCGCCGGGGAGCTGTTTTTT CASSEVGMVAGELFF
18 TRBD2 TRBJ2-7 . TRBV9 TGTGCCAGCAGCGTAGGGGAGACTAGCGGGAGTATCTTCTACGAGCAGTACTTC CASSVGETSGSIFYEQYF
14 . TRBJ1-2 . TRBV27 TGTGCCAGCAGCCTCGACATCAGGGTGTATGGCTACACCTTC CASSLDIRVYGYTF
15 TRBD2 TRBJ2-2 . TRBV9 TGTGCCAGCAGCGCAGCGGGGGTGGACACCGGGGAGCTGTTTTTT CASSAAGVDTGELFF
17 TRBD2 TRBJ2-2 . TRBV4-2 TGTGCCAGCAGCCATGCAACCGGGAGGGGTAACACCGGGGAGCTGTTTTTT CASSHATGRGNTGELFF
15 . TRBJ1-1 . TRBV6-5 TGTGCCAGCAGTTACTCGTCAGGGGCCCAAGGTGAAGCTTTCTTT CASSYSSGAQGEAFF
13 . TRBJ2-3 . TRBV5-4 TGTGCCAGCAGCTTGGAACGGCGGGATACGCAGTATTTT CASSLERRDTQYF
14 TRBD1 TRBJ1-2 few TRBV28 TGTGCCAGCACTATAGATCGGGCAGGGGGTGGCTACACCTTC CASTIDRAGGGYTF
14 . TRBJ2-7 . TRBV28 TGTGCCAGCAGTTTACGCAGTTTAATCTACGAGCAGTACTTC CASSLRSLIYEQYF
16 . TRBJ1-6 once TRBV2 TGTGCCAGCAGAGTCGACAGGCGACAATTCTATTCACCCCTCCACTTT CASRVDRRQFYSPLHF
16 TRBD1 TRBJ2-7 . TRBV15 TGTGCCACCAGCAGAGTGGGACAGAGGGATCCCTACGAGCAGTACTTC CATSRVGQRDPYEQYF
14 . TRBJ1-1 . TRBV7-9 TGTGCCAGCAGCTTAGTATCGGGGGGCACTGAAGCTTTCTTT CASSLVSGGTEAFF
13 . TRBJ2-5 . TRBV5-1 TGCGCCAGCAGCCCCCCGTACCAAGAGACCCAGTACTTC CASSPPYQETQYF
14 . TRBJ1-3 . TRBV7-9 TGTGCCAGCAGTCTAACAGCCTCTGGAAACACCATATATTTT CASSLTASGNTIYF
16 . TRBJ1-1 . TRBV7-9 TGTGCCAGCAGCTTAGATCGGTTGGGCAACAGGCCTGAAGCTTTCTTT CASSLDRLGNRPEAFF
13 . TRBJ2-6 . TRBV7-2 TGTGCCAGCTTACTCTCTGGGGCCAACGTCCTGACTTTC CASLLSGANVLTF
11 . TRBJ1-1 . TRBV28 TGTGCCAGCAGCCCAAAACGGGAAGCTTTCTTT CASSPKREAFF
13 . TRBJ1-2 few TRBV5-6 TGTGCCAGCAGCCGTGACAGGCTCTATGGCTACACCTTC CASSRDRLYGYTF
13 . TRBJ1-1 once TRBV6-2/TRBV6-3 TGTGCCAGCAGTACAGGGTTCGTCACTGAAGCTTTCTTT CASSTGFVTEAFF
15 . TRBJ1-2 . TRBV18 TGTGCCAGCTCACCACCGAGTGGGCAGAACTATGGCTACACCTTC CASSPPSGQNYGYTF
13 . TRBJ2-2 . TRBV7-2 TGTGCCAGCAGCTCACAGGGTAACGGGGAGCTGTTTTTT CASSSQGNGELFF
19 . TRBJ2-2 . TRBV21-1 TGTGCCAGCAGCAAGGGCTCCCTAACAGGGTGGGGTCTCACCGGGGAGCTGTTTTTT CASSKGSLTGWGLTGELFF
14 . TRBJ2-7 once TRBV5-1 TGCGCCAGCAGCTTGAGAACAGGCTACTACGAGCAGTACTTC CASSLRTGYYEQYF
15 . TRBJ1-4 . TRBV28 TGTGCCAGCAGCCCTAAGAGAGTTACTAATGAAAAACTGTTTTTT CASSPKRVTNEKLFF
13 TRBD1 TRBJ2-5 once TRBV7-8 TGTGCCAGCAGCCCCGACAGGGGGGAGACCCAGTACTTC CASSPDRGETQYF
13 . TRBJ2-7 . TRBV19 TGTGCCAGTAGTACCATACAGGGATTCGAGCAGTACTTC CASSTIQGFEQYF
15 . TRBJ1-1 . TRBV7-8 TGTGCCAGCAGCTTATCCGGGACAAGATCAACTGAAGCTTTCTTT CASSLSGTRSTEAFF
16 . TRBJ1-3 many TRBV7-9 TGTGCCAGCAGCGCTTCATCAGGGGCCTCTGGAAACACCATATATTTT CASSASSGASGNTIYF
15 TRBD1 TRBJ2-2 . TRBV7-3 TGTGCCAGCAGACCACAGGGGGCAAGCACCGGGGAGCTGTTTTTT CASRPQGASTGELFF
13 . TRBJ2-1 . TRBV9 TGTGCCAGCAGCGTGGGAGGAAACAATGAGCAGTTCTTC CASSVGGNNEQFF
14 TRBD1 TRBJ1-2 . TRBV2 TGTGCCAGCAGCCCTAGACAGGGGAACTATGGCTACACCTTC CASSPRQGNYGYTF
15 . TRBJ1-5 few TRBV3-1/TRBV3-2 TGTGCCAGCAGCCAAGACACGAGTAAGAATCAGCCCCAGCATTTT CASSQDTSKNQPQHF
13 TRBD1 TRBJ2-7 . TRBV6-5 TGTGCCAGCAGCAGGACAGGGGGAGGCGAGCAGTACTTC CASSRTGGGEQYF
13 . TRBJ2-7 . TRBV12-3/TRBV12-4 TGTGCCAGCAGTTTAACGCCTACCTACGAGCAGTACTTC CASSLTPTYEQYF
15 . TRBJ1-2 . TRBV28 TGTGCCAGCAGTTTAAGAGACAGGTTATTCTATGGCTACACCTTC CASSLRDRLFYGYTF
14 TRBD1 TRBJ2-3 . TRBV28 TGTGCCAGCGAGCGAGACAGGGCTACAGATACGCAGTATTTT CASERDRATDTQYF
15 TRBD1 TRBJ1-2 . TRBV4-3 TGCGCCAGCAGCCAGGACAGGGGCTTTCCCCTGGGCTACACCTTC CASSQDRGFPLGYTF
16 TRBD2 TRBJ2-1 once TRBV7-7 TGTGCCAGCAGCCCCTCAAGTCACAGCGGGGGGAATGAGCAGTTCTTC CASSPSSHSGGNEQFF
14 TRBD1 TRBJ2-2 . TRBV24-1 TGTGCCACCAGTGACACACAGGGGTCCGGGGAGCTGTTTTTT CATSDTQGSGELFF
15 . TRBJ2-1 few TRBV5-6 TGTGCCAGCAGCTTGCTGCAGGGATCCTACAATGAGCAGTTCTTC CASSLLQGSYNEQFF
13 . TRBJ1-2 . TRBV2 TGTGCCAGCAGTGCGGAGGGGACCTATGGCTACACCTTC CASSAEGTYGYTF
15 . TRBJ1-4 many TRBV5-5 TGTGCCAGCAGTTCCCTAACAGGGAGTCAAGAAAAACTGTTTTTT CASSSLTGSQEKLFF
14 . TRBJ2-7 . TRBV7-2 TGTGCCAGCAGCTTCCATGGTTCTTCTAACGAGCAGTACTTC CASSFHGSSNEQYF
14 TRBD1 TRBJ1-2 . TRBV6-5 TGTGCCGGATCGACAGGGGGGAGTTTCTATGGCTACACCTTC CAGSTGGSFYGYTF
14 TRBD1 TRBJ1-2 . TRBV5-4 TGTGCCAGCAGCTGGAACAGGGGAGGTGATGGCTACACCTTC CASSWNRGGDGYTF
13 . TRBJ1-5 . TRBV4-3 TGCGCCAGCAGCCAAGATCTCGATCAGCCCCAGCATTTT CASSQDLDQPQHF